This T cell receptor (beta chain) was retrieved from a study of blood T cells in healthy people across ages. V was clipped by 4 bases and J by 1 base, with 18 bases between them. Germline CDR1 and CDR2: MNHEY and SMNVEV (reference sequence). The CDR3 has 17 amino acids. Through a sample-barcoded 5' primer and a J-beta primer mix, a second PCR was run for roughly 7 to 11 cycles. Each CDR3 protein gets one entry after TCRdb re-called the 5' RACE reads with MiXCR. The data hold under 850,000 distinct CDR3 sequences, with roughly 34% observed a single time. V and J are TRBV27 and TRBJ2-3, with D perhaps given as TRBD1 or TRBD2 (5 bases each). The TCR sequence derives from a man between 18 and 29 years old in good health. The sample taken for sequencing was blood. The CDR3: CASSSPLAGGRTDTQYF. The CDR3 DNA reads as TGTGCCAGCAGTTCGCCCCTAGCTGGGGGACGCACAGATACGCAGTATTTT.